This is a list of T cell receptor beta chains from one sample in a study of CD4 T cells in relation to SARS-CoV-2 and coronaviruses. No antigen is known for these receptors. Some clones are missing from TCRdb's copy, which holds only in-frame ones; the method was immunoSEQ multiplex PCR. Of about 15,000 clones listed, about 73% were seen once; the top ten hold around 19%. Sample: CD4+ T cells from PBMCs, cultured in vitro. Receptors originate from a human donor in good health. Both conserved end residues are part of each CDR3. Clone size appears in some rows only: once, few, many, or a class for an expanded clone.

TRBV11-2	TRBJ2-3	-	CASNRDRGFDTQYF
TRBV20-1	TRBJ2-7	-	CSARDMSEQYF
TRBV4-1	TRBJ2-1	-	CASSHRRLAGYNEQFF
TRBV11-1	TRBJ2-7	-	CASSLSTWNSYEQYF
TRBV6-5	TRBJ1-4	few	CASSYSGFNEKLFF
TRBV5-4	TRBJ2-5	-	CASSTGDQETQYF
TRBV10-3	TRBJ2-7	-	CAINGGQGENEQYF
TRBV27	TRBJ1-1	-	CASRPTSATEAFF
TRBV5-1	TRBJ1-2	few	CASSGDSANYGYTF
TRBV3-1/TRBV3-2	TRBJ2-1	-	CASSQDQAGAYNEQFF
TRBV2	TRBJ2-7	-	CASSEAGLAGAYEQYF
TRBV3-1/TRBV3-2	TRBJ2-1	-	CAASGTGSYNEQFF
TRBV28	TRBJ1-1	-	CASSSLQGSAEAFF
TRBV20-1	TRBJ2-1	-	CSASPFGEQFF
TRBV11-2	TRBJ2-5	-	CASSLGFSETQYF
TRBV30	TRBJ2-5	-	CAWSVSTQETQYF
TRBV5-1	TRBJ1-1	-	CASSLLGAGDTEAFF
TRBV4-2	TRBJ2-7	-	CASSQARGGNYEQYF
TRBV10-3	TRBJ1-5	-	CAIKAAYNQPQHF
TRBV28	TRBJ1-5	-	CASDGGKDQPQHF
TRBV19	TRBJ1-5	-	CASSRQGDGLWSEGNQPQHF
TRBV29-1	TRBJ2-3	-	CSVGRDRGIDTQYF
TRBV28	TRBJ1-2	-	CASSSYGVYGYTF
TRBV3-1/TRBV3-2	TRBJ2-5	-	CASSQGLKETQYF
TRBV6-5	TRBJ2-1	-	CASSYLPGAYNEQFF
TRBV7-2	TRBJ2-6	-	CASSLGMGSGANVLTF
TRBV25-1	TRBJ1-2	-	CASSEYVQGKRGYTF
TRBV13	TRBJ1-1	few	CASSLIRGSTEAFF
TRBV12-3/TRBV12-4	TRBJ1-2	-	CASSSRQSYGYTF
TRBV6-5	TRBJ1-1	-	CASSYDREVSEAFF
TRBV7-9	TRBJ2-7	-	CASSPPGGSYEQYF
TRBV15	TRBJ1-5	-	CATSSSPGNNQPQHF
TRBV30	TRBJ1-1	once	CAWSPSRDAEAFF
TRBV19	TRBJ1-2	-	CASSIGGTGSNYGYTF
TRBV4-1	TRBJ1-5	-	CASSQGQGGTQHF
TRBV7-6	TRBJ2-3	-	CASSPRGANTDTQYF
TRBV14	TRBJ1-4	few	CASSRSLNEKLFF